The T cell receptor beta chain under discussion was sequenced for a study of vaccination and CD4 T cells after COVID-19. Study summary: The convalescents, six males and four females, included two who were Hispanic.

The time point denotes: late sampling 161 to 241 days after vaccination in a few convalescent patients. The sample's treatment: approximately 10-day PBMC culture with coronavirus spike peptide pools or control peptides (ViraFEST assay). The ViraFEST method relied on peptide pools to expand antigen-specific T cells, followed by TCR sequencing. This CDR3 comprises 12 residues. The germline V gene has CDR1 SQVTM and CDR2 ANQGSEA. V shed 7 bases and J shed 3 bases, with 13 bases lying between them. In the case of this clonotype: Its antigen remains unknown.

Cultured CD4+ T cells had their DNA profiled by the Oncomine TCR Beta short-read assay. TCRdb re-analysed the PCR reads in MiXCR, keeping a single row per CDR3 protein. Of 20,000 to 25,000 distinct CDR3 sequences in the sample, roughly 33% were seen once. Sequenced here: CD4+ T cells from blood, cultured in vitro, sampled about 7 months after SARS-CoV-2 vaccination. The chain has TRBV29-1 and TRBJ2-7; the D gene could be TRBD1 or TRBD2 (5 bases each). The sequence was collected from a human donor who had recovered from COVID-19. The CDR3 DNA reads as TGCAGCGCGGGGACGCGTGACTACGAGCAGTACTTC. Protein product: CSAGTRDYEQYF.